Listed here are 27 T cell receptor beta chains from one sample, sequenced in a study of blood T cell repertoires in COVID-19. Measured with immunoSEQ multiplex PCR; TCRdb has only the in-frame clones, and not every one. The sample carries approximately 200,000 clones, more than 75% recorded once. The material sequenced was PBMCs or T cells enriched from blood (not recorded which). These receptors all come from a woman in her 30s who had recovered from COVID-19.

On this clone itself: This same CDR3 is encoded by further DNA sequences in the sample. V gene TRBV4-1 combines with J gene TRBJ2-7; D might be TRBD2 (5 bases). The germline V and J ends were trimmed by 3 bases and 2 bases, with 11 bases remaining between them. The germline gives CDR1 MGHRA, CDR2 YSYEKL. This CDR3 spans 14 amino acids. CDR3 nucleotide sequence: TGCGCCAGCAGCCATCCAGGAGGTACCTACGAGCAGTACTTC. This codes for CASSHPGGTYEQYF.

Comment on this clone: One end of the junction fails to match germline, which may point to a read error. The CDR3 loop is CASSLGSGRAGENF. The DNA for the CDR3 is TGTGCCAGCAGTTTAGGTAGCGGGAGGGCCGGCGAAAACTTC. V is TRBV28 and J is TRBJ2-7, with 11 bases that match TRBD2. The germline CDR1 and CDR2 sequences are MDHEN and SYDVKM. The CDR3 consists of 14 residues.

This chain joins TRBV3-1 (or the pseudogene TRBV3-2) and TRBJ2-1; tentatively, D is TRBD2 (6 bases). CDR1 is LGHDT and CDR2 is YNNKEL in the germline V gene (reference sequence). CDR3 length: 15 amino acids. V lost 0 bases and J lost 4, with 10 bases in between. CDR3 in amino acids: CASSQEGGVYNEQFF. CDR3 DNA: TGTGCCAGCAGCCAAGAAGGCGGGGTATACAATGAGCAGTTCTTC.

The V call is TRBV2, the J call TRBJ1-3; 7 nucleotides line up with TRBD1. The germline V gene encodes CDR1 SNHLY and CDR2 FYNNEI. The J segment lost 2 bases and the V segment lost 6 bases, leaving 4 bases of the junction unmatched. This CDR3 contains 14 residues. In DNA form, the CDR3 reads TGTGCCAGCAGAGGGGACAGCCCTGGAAACACCATATATTTT. Its protein product is CASRGDSPGNTIYF.

The rearrangement uses TRBV14 and TRBJ1-1, with no clear D. The CDR3 spans 14 residues. Germline CDR1 reads SGHDN; CDR2 reads FVKESK. The V end lost 4 bases, the J end lost 2 bases, and 11 bases lay between the germline ends. This chain's CDR3 is CASSPARFNTEAFF. The CDR3 bases are TGTGCCAGCAGCCCCGCACGGTTTAACACTGAAGCTTTCTTT.

This chain connects TRBV2 to TRBJ1-2; D might be TRBD1 (6 bases). The V end lost 5 bases, the J end lost 7 bases, and 14 bases lay between the germline ends. CDR1 is SNHLY and CDR2 is FYNNEI in the germline V gene. This CDR3 has 13 amino acids. This CDR3 is CASSRQAPGGYTF. The CDR3 coding sequence is TGTGCCAGCAGTAGACAGGCCCCCGGTGGCTACACCTTC.

This clone has just one count. The rearrangement joins TRBV2 to TRBJ1-3; D call uncertain. The CDR3 sequence is 13 residues long. Germline V gene data show CDR1 as SNHLY and CDR2 as FYNNEI. V was trimmed by 7 bases and J by 4 bases, leaving 11 bases between them. CDR3 sequence: CASIDVRGNTIYF. CDR3 sequence (DNA): TGTGCCAGCATCGATGTGCGGGGAAACACCATATATTTT.

This chain connects TRBV6-1 to TRBJ2-1, with 12 nucleotides matching TRBD2. There are 20 residues in the CDR3. Germline values: CDR1 MNHNS, CDR2 SASEGT. V lost 4 bases to trimming and J lost 2 bases; unmatched junction nucleotides: 15. CDR3 residues: CASSVLDWRLAGEAYNEQFF. Here the CDR3 DNA reads TGTGCCAGCAGTGTCCTTGATTGGAGACTAGCGGGAGAAGCCTACAATGAGCAGTTCTTC.

The V and J genes are TRBV7-2 and TRBJ2-7, with TRBD1 matching over 7 bases. Germline CDR1 SGHTA, CDR2 FQGNSA. The V segment lost 3 bases and the J segment 0 bases; nucleotides outside the gene matches: 8. This CDR3 is 16 amino acids long. For the CDR3, the DNA is TGTGCCAGCAGCTTGTCTCCGACAGGGCACTCCTACGAGCAGTACTTC. Translation: CASSLSPTGHSYEQYF.

The chain is built from TRBV3-1 (or the pseudogene TRBV3-2) and TRBJ2-2; possible D gene TRBD2, 5 bases. In germline, CDR1 is LGHDT, CDR2 YNNKEL (reference sequence). The V end lost 2 bases, the J end lost 6 bases, and 13 bases lay between the germline ends. The CDR3 has 15 residues. Here the CDR3 DNA reads TGTGCCAGCAGCCAAATACTAGGACTTCCCGGGGAGCTGTTTTTT. Translated, it gives CASSQILGLPGELFF.

The chain recombines TRBV25-1 with TRBJ1-1; TRBD1 is a possible D gene (5 bases). The CDR3 spans 14 residues. V was shortened by 3 bases and J by 1 base, with 9 bases between the two germline ends. The germline V gene has CDR1 MGHDK and CDR2 SYGVNS. CDR3 bases: TGTGCCAGCAGTGAGGCAGGGAAGAACACTGAAGCTTTCTTT. This gives the protein CASSEAGKNTEAFF.

The chain combines TRBV10-3 with TRBJ2-7, with a tentative D call TRBD2 (5 bases). V dropped 11 bases and J dropped 1 base, with 15 bases sitting between them. Per the germline V gene, CDR1 is ENHRY and CDR2 is SYGVKD. This CDR3 comprises 13 residues. CDR3 residues: CASTGKESYEQYF. The CDR3 coding sequence is TGTGCCTCAACCGGGAAAGAATCCTACGAGCAGTACTTC.

The genes are TRBV6-1 and TRBJ2-1; D is unclear. This CDR3 contains 15 residues. With 3 bases removed from V and 4 bases from J, the gap between germline ends came to 13 bases. Germline CDR1 is MNHNS and CDR2 is SASEGT. The CDR3 protein is CASSDSASGYNEQFF. CDR3 DNA sequence: TGTGCCAGCAGTGATTCTGCCTCCGGGTACAATGAGCAGTTCTTC.

The V call is TRBV11-3, the J call TRBJ2-2; 10 bases are shared with TRBD1. From germline, CDR1 is SGHNT and CDR2 YENEEA. The J segment lost 1 base and the V segment lost 5 bases, leaving 1 base of the junction unmatched. The CDR3 contains 15 residues. CDR3 nucleotide sequence: TGTGCCAGCAGCGGACAGGGGGTGAACACCGGGGAGCTGTTTTTT. The encoded protein is CASSGQGVNTGELFF.

V and J are TRBV4-2 and TRBJ2-2, with TRBD2 identical over 8 bases. J was trimmed by 1 base and V by 4 bases; bases with no gene match: 5. This CDR3 is 16 amino acids long. Germline loops: CDR1 LGHNA, CDR2 YNFKEQ. CDR3 protein: CASSLTRGGNTGELFF. The CDR3 nucleotides read TGTGCCAGCAGCCTCACCCGGGGGGGGAACACCGGGGAGCTGTTTTTT.

This clone has only one observation. The genes are TRBV9 and TRBJ2-7, with D perhaps TRBD1 (5 bases). V lost 4 bases and J lost 3, with 14 bases in between. Germline V CDR1 and CDR2: SGDLS, YYNGEE. The CDR3 is made up of 14 amino acids. The CDR3 bases are TGTGCCAGCAGCCAGGGCGGTAGCTACTACGAGCAGTACTTC. Residues: CASSQGGSYYEQYF.

V is TRBV2 and J is TRBJ2-1; 7 nucleotides align to TRBD1. Germline V gene sequence: CDR1 SNHLY, CDR2 FYNNEI. Unmatched junction bases numbered 10, after V lost 6 bases and J lost 5 bases. The CDR3 totals 15 residues. The CDR3 reads CASSESRTGNNEQFF. In DNA form, the CDR3 reads TGTGCCAGCAGCGAATCTCGGACAGGTAACAATGAGCAGTTCTTC.

The chain couples TRBV7-2 to TRBJ2-4, with D possibly being TRBD1 (5 bases). Germline loops: CDR1 SGHTA, CDR2 FQGNSA. V lost 5 bases and J 8 bases, leaving 19 bases between the germline ends. The CDR3 runs to 15 residues. CDR3 in amino acids: CASSPGFALADIQYF. CDR3 nucleotides: TGTGCCAGCAGCCCAGGGTTTGCCCTGGCTGACATTCAGTACTTC.

J is TRBJ1-5 and V is TRBV4-2; D gene unclear. Trimming left V 0 bases short and J 3 bases short, with 9 bases between. Germline V gene sequence: CDR1 LGHNA, CDR2 YNFKEQ. The CDR3 is made up of 15 amino acids. The CDR3 reads CASSQEELYNQPQHF. The CDR3 nucleotides read TGTGCCAGCAGCCAAGAGGAGTTATACAATCAGCCCCAGCATTTT.

The J gene is TRBJ2-2, the V gene TRBV28; 8 bases map to TRBD1. CDR1 and CDR2 from the germline V gene are MDHEN and SYDVKM. The CDR3 loop spans 15 amino acids. V lost 5 bases and J lost 0; bases outside the gene matches: 2. Written as DNA, the CDR3 is TGTGCCAGCAGTCCAGGGGGCGCGAACACCGGGGAGCTGTTTTTT. This codes for CASSPGGANTGELFF.

V gene TRBV29-1 combines with J gene TRBJ1-3; 9 bases match TRBD1. V lost 7 bases and J lost 5; bases outside the gene matches: 3. Germline lookup yields CDR1 SQVTM and CDR2 ANQGSEA. The CDR3 is made up of 12 amino acids. In DNA, the CDR3 is TGCAGCGCCGGGACAGGGAGAAACACCATATATTTT. The encoded protein is CSAGTGRNTIYF.

This sequence joins TRBV6-4 and TRBJ2-3; TRBD2 aligns across 7 bases. V lost 5 bases, J lost 3 bases, and 11 bases stayed unmatched. Germline loops: CDR1 MRHNA, CDR2 SNTAGT. This CDR3 has 16 amino acids. The CDR3 here is CASSPFSGGGTDTQYF. DNA for the CDR3: TGTGCCAGCAGTCCCTTTTCGGGAGGAGGAACAGATACGCAGTATTTT.

This CDR3 reads CAISDKGTSGRNEQFF. The CDR3 nucleotides read TGTGCCATCAGTGATAAAGGGACTAGCGGAAGGAATGAGCAGTTCTTC. J is TRBJ2-1 and V is TRBV10-3, with TRBD2 matching over 11 bases. The V gene end was trimmed by 3 bases and the J gene end by 7 bases; junction bases not matched to a gene: 8. Germline V gene lookup returns CDR1 ENHRY and CDR2 SYGVKD. CDR3 length equals 16 residues.

V and J are TRBV2 and TRBJ1-2; 9 bases map to TRBD1. Trimming at V came to 4 bases and at J to 4 bases, leaving 4 bases not matched to a gene. This CDR3 contains 14 residues. The germline V gene has CDR1 SNHLY and CDR2 FYNNEI. CDR3 DNA: TGTGCCAGCAGTGGACAGGGGGGGTTCTATGGCTACACCTTC. Amino acids: CASSGQGGFYGYTF. The full variable domain, completed using reference TRBV2 and TRBJ1-2, is EPEVTQTPSHQVTQMGQEVILRCVPISNHLYFYWYRQILGQKVEFLVSFYNNEISEKSEIFDDQFSVERPDGSNFTLKIRSTKLEDSAMYFCASSGQGGFYGYTFGSGTRLTVV.

V and J are TRBV5-8 and TRBJ2-4; D uncertain. The CDR3 is 11 amino acids. Between the trimmed V and J ends, which lost 4 bases and 8 bases, there was a span of 7 bases. The V gene's germline CDR1 is SGHTS and CDR2 YDEGEE. This chain's CDR3 is CASSLGYIQYF. For the CDR3, the DNA is TGTGCCAGCAGCCTAGGATACATTCAGTACTTC. Full variable domain (missing parts from reference TRBV5-8 and TRBJ2-4): EAGVTQSPTHLIKTRGQQATLRCSPISGHTSVYWYQQALGLGLQFLLWYDEGEERNRGNFPPRFSGRQFPNYSSELNVNALELEDSALYLCASSLGYIQYFGAGTRLSVL.

The chain couples TRBV2 to TRBJ1-1, with a weak D call TRBD1 (6 bases). Trimming took off 7 bases at V and 1 base at J, with 10 bases between the two ends. Germline CDR1 reads SNHLY; CDR2 reads FYNNEI. The CDR3 runs to 13 residues. CDR3 sequence: CASMADRNTEAFF. In DNA form, the CDR3 reads TGTGCCAGCATGGCGGACAGGAACACTGAAGCTTTCTTT.

The V and J genes are TRBV7-2 and TRBJ1-3; TRBD1 matches at 7 bases. With 4 bases clipped from V and 3 bases from J, the junction kept 6 bases outside the gene matches. Germline lookup yields CDR1 SGHTA and CDR2 FQGNSA. The CDR3 sequence is 15 residues long. CDR3 coding DNA: TGTGCCAGCAGCTCGACAGGGTTAGGTGGAAACACCATATATTTT. Protein sequence: CASSSTGLGGNTIYF.